Below are 8 T cell receptor beta chains sequenced from a single sample in a study of control samples from healthy donors and cancer patients. The repertoire was sequenced with immunoSEQ multiplex PCR; TCRdb's copy has only in-frame clones and lacks some. The sample has around 110,000 clones; over 75% are singletons. Sequenced: PBMCs. All receptors derive from a woman aged 45-59 years with colorectal cancer.

The chain's CDR3 is CASSISGNSPLHF. The CDR3 coding sequence is TGTGCCAGTAGTATATCAGGGAATTCACCCCTCCACTTT. J is TRBJ1-6 and V is TRBV19; weak D call: TRBD1 (5 bases). This CDR3 is built from 13 residues. Trimming cost V 2 bases and J 7 bases, with 6 bases left between them. The germline V gene has CDR1 LNHDA and CDR2 SQIVND (reference sequence).

The chain uses TRBV5-1 and TRBJ2-5; D is unresolved. The V end lost 4 bases, the J end lost 1 base, and 11 bases lay between the germline ends. CDR1 and CDR2 from the germline V gene are SGHRS and YFSETQ. CDR3 length: 14 amino acids. CDR3 amino acids: CASSATATQETQYF. The CDR3 DNA follows: TGCGCCAGCAGCGCCACGGCGACCCAAGAGACCCAGTACTTC.

The chain has TRBV9 and TRBJ2-5; unclear D gene. The germline CDR1 and CDR2 sequences are SGDLS and YYNGEE. The CDR3 is 14 amino acids. The V end was cut by 3 bases, the J end by 4 bases, with 13 bases between. The CDR3 sequence: CASSANGVGETQYF. DNA of the CDR3: TGTGCCAGCAGCGCCAACGGTGTAGGAGAGACCCAGTACTTC.

The chain's CDR3 is CASTKGGWNEKLFF. DNA of the CDR3: TGTGCCAGCACCAAAGGGGGGTGGAATGAAAAACTGTTTTTT. The rearrangement links TRBV9 to TRBJ1-4; TRBD1 is a possible D gene (6 bases). Per germline, CDR1 SGDLS and CDR2 YYNGEE. The CDR3 is 14 residues long. V shed 6 bases and J shed 5 bases, with 14 bases lying between them.

V usage is TRBV19 and J usage is TRBJ2-7, with 8 bases fitting TRBD2. CDR3 length: 14 residues. Germline CDR1 LNHDA, CDR2 SQIVND (reference sequence). J lost 4 bases, V lost 2 bases, and 4 bases had no gene match. CDR3 nucleotides: TGTGCCAGTAGTATAAGGACTAGCTCGTACGAGCAGTACTTC. It is translated as CASSIRTSSYEQYF.

This chain connects TRBV28 to TRBJ1-1, with 7 nucleotides matching TRBD1. This CDR3 is built from 15 residues. CDR1 and CDR2 from the germline V gene are MDHEN and SYDVKM. V shed 5 bases, J shed 1 base, and the junction held 7 bases outside the gene matches. In nucleotides, the CDR3 is TGTGCCAGCAGTCAACCGCGACAGGGGAACACTGAAGCTTTCTTT. Protein: CASSQPRQGNTEAFF.

This rearrangement joins TRBV5-1 to TRBJ2-1; unclear D gene. Germline lookup yields CDR1 SGHRS and CDR2 YFSETQ. V lost 0 bases and J lost 5, with 9 bases in between. This CDR3 contains 14 residues. The CDR3 region has the DNA TGCGCCAGCAGCTTGGGTACAGCTAACAATGAGCAGTTCTTC. Translating it yields CASSLGTANNEQFF.

V is TRBV30 and J is TRBJ1-4; D perhaps matches TRBD1 (6 bases). The CDR3 has 16 amino acids. Germline CDR1 reads GTSNPN; CDR2 reads SVGIG (reference sequence). V dropped 1 base and J dropped 2 bases, with 14 bases sitting between them. Here the CDR3 DNA reads TGTGCCTGGAGTGAGGGGCGACAGGAGACTAATGAAAAACTGTTTTTT. It specifies CAWSEGRQETNEKLFF.